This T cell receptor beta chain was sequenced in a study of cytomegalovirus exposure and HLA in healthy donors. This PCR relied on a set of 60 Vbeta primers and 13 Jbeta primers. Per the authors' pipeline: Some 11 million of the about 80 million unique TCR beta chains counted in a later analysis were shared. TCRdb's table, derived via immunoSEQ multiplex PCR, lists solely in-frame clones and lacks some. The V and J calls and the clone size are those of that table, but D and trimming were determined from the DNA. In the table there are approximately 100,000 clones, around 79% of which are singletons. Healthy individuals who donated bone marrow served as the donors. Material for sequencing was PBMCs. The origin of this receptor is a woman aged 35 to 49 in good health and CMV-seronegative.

Here the CDR3 reads CASSLVGLAGSGGTDTQYF. Written as DNA, the CDR3 is TGTGCCAGCAGCTTAGTTGGACTAGCGGGGTCGGGTGGTACAGATACGCAGTATTTT. The V call is TRBV7-2, the J call TRBJ2-3; 12 nucleotides agree with TRBD2. The CDR3 runs 19 residues. Germline V CDR1 and CDR2: SGHTA, FQGNSA. V shed 1 base, J shed 3 bases, and the junction held 11 bases outside the gene matches.